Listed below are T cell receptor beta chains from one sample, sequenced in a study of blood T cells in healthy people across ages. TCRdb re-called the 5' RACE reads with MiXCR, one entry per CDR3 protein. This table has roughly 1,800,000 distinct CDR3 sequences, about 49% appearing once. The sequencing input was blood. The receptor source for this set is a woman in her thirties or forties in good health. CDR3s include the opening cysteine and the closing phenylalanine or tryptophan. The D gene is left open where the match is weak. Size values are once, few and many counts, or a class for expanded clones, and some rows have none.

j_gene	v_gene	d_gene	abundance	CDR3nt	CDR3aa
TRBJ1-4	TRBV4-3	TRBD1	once	TGCGCCAGCAGCCAAGATCTCGACAGGGGGCCATCAACTAATGAAAAACTGTTTTTT	CASSQDLDRGPSTNEKLFF
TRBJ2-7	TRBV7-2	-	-	TGTGCCAGCAGCCTCCAGGGAGCGGTGGCGGGGAATTCCTACGAGCAGTACTTC	CASSLQGAVAGNSYEQYF
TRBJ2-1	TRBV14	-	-	TGTGCCAGCAGCCAAGAATTCCGGACCGGACTCCTAAAGCAGTTCTTC	CASSQEFRTGLLKQFF
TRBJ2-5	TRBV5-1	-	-	TGCGCCAGCAGCCCGTCTTTAAGGGGCTCCCAAGAGACCCAGTACTTC	CASSPSLRGSQETQYF
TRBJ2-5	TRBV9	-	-	TGTGCCAGCGGCCTCGGGGCGGCTCAAGAGACCCAGTACTTC	CASGLGAAQETQYF
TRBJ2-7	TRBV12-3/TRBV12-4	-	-	TGTGCCAGCAGCCCCCCAGCAAACTCCTACGAGCAGTACTTC	CASSPPANSYEQYF
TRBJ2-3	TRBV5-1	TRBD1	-	TGCGCCAGCAGCTCTGGGGACAGGGGGCGAACAGATACGCAGTATTTT	CASSSGDRGRTDTQYF
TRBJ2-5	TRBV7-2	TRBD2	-	TGTGCCAGCAGCTTAAGACCCGGGGGGGGCCTTGAGACCCAGTACTTC	CASSLRPGGGLETQYF
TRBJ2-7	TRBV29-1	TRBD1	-	TGCAGCGTTCGACAGGGGGCCACCGGGGAGCAGTACTTC	CSVRQGATGEQYF
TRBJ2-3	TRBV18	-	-	TGTGCCAGCTCACCGGTTTATGTGGATACGCAGTATTTT	CASSPVYVDTQYF
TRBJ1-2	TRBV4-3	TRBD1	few	TGCGCCAGCAGCCAAGAAGCCCCCAGGGGGCCAAGCTATGGCTACACCTTC	CASSQEAPRGPSYGYTF
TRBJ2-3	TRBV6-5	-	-	TGTGCCAGCAGTTCTCTAGCTTTTCGGGATACGCAGTATTTT	CASSSLAFRDTQYF